This TCR beta chain was sequenced during a study of T cell responses to AZD1222 COVID-19 vaccine. Notes on the study in general: Spike was spanned by vaccine-associated CD4 TCRs, which were dominant at 160-218 and 743-854. In the spike-specific TCR repertoire, nearly half reportedly target unmutated variant regions. Most donors were white British and more were female, and clonal diversity was possibly underestimated.

The germline CDR1 and CDR2 sequences are SQVTM and ANQGSEA. V gave up 0 bases and J gave up 7 bases; unmatched junction bases: 6. This CDR3 comprises 15 residues. Libraries were prepared by immunoSEQ multiplex PCR; TCRdb keeps only in-frame clonotypes and omits some of them. Of around 150,000 clones listed, under 95% were seen once; the top ten hold roughly 3.4%. In regard to this clone: What it binds is unknown.

The sample here was peripheral blood, taken 28 days after the second AZD1222 dose. The chain links TRBV29-1 to TRBJ1-3; TRBD1 aligns across 10 bases. The TCR was taken from an adult who received the AZD1222 COVID-19 vaccine. DNA for the CDR3: TGCAGCGTTGAAGATCCGGGACAGGGGTGGAACACCATATATTTT. It encodes CSVEDPGQGWNTIYF.